This T cell receptor beta chain was profiled in a study of blood T cell repertoires in COVID-19. Cohort allocation depended upon clinical history that participants reported. Two negative PCRs, clearance, or symptom resolution had been documented for recovered Cohort 3 donors. Repertoires were generated with immunoSEQ multiplex PCR, while TCRdb's copy carries only in-frame clones and drops some. The sample yields more than 200,000 clones, under 95% seen once. V lost 0 bases, J lost 6 bases, and 5 bases stayed unmatched. The length of the CDR3 is 15 residues. CDR1 is SGDLS and CDR2 is YYNGEE in the germline V gene. This clone has just one count.

The sequenced sample consisted of PBMCs or T cells enriched from blood (not recorded which). The chain uses TRBV9 and TRBJ1-3; TRBD1 matches at 8 bases. This TCR was sampled from a woman between 18 and 29 years old who had recovered from COVID-19. The CDR3 sequence: CASSVEGQGLNTIYF. The CDR3, as DNA: TGTGCCAGCAGCGTAGAAGGACAGGGACTAAACACCATATATTTT.